A single TCR beta chain is shown here with its context. Its target is not known. The CDR3 has 13 amino acids. CDR1 LNHDA and CDR2 SQIVND come from the germline V gene (reference sequence). Deletions cut 3 bases from V and 3 bases from J, with 9 bases between. The source of the sample is a study of cytomegalovirus exposure and HLA in healthy donors. Study outcomes and limitations: It was about 150 TCR beta chains that were listed as cytomegalovirus-associated. Most TCR sequences were seen very rarely across donors, but some public TCRs occurred in many.

The assay was immunoSEQ multiplex PCR, and TCRdb's table has in-frame clones only and misses some. Of hundreds of thousands of clones in the sample, approximately 84% were seen once. The gene calls are TRBV19 and TRBJ2-7, with D possibly matching TRBD1 (6 bases). The sequenced sample was PBMCs. This clonotype was sampled from a man aged 18 to 30 in good health and CMV-seropositive. The CDR3, as DNA: TGTGCCAGTAGTATCTCGACAGGCTACGAGCAGTACTTC. It codes for CASSISTGYEQYF.